The T cell receptor (beta chain) under discussion was sequenced for a study of human T cells and chemical hapten exposure. The length of the CDR3 is 15 residues. CDR1 and CDR2 from the germline V gene are DFQATT and SNEGSKA (reference sequence). With V trimmed by 2 bases and J by 4 bases, 6 bases remained unmatched. The library gave individual cDNA molecules unique molecular identifiers. In the authors' workflow: The number of TCRs in each sample had a median of about 100,000 and spanned about 23,224 to 690,600. TCRdb re-called the RACE reads with MiXCR, one entry per CDR3 protein. TCRdb's processing, not the authors', yielded these V and J calls. This table holds 85,000 to 95,000 distinct CDR3 sequences, over 8% found once. Time point defined: healthy volunteer bleed at 2 weeks. Extraction yielded total RNA from whole blood (unfractionated). This clonotype came up many times.

This chain links TRBV20-1 with TRBJ2-3, with 10 nucleotides matching TRBD2. Sample: whole blood. This TCR came from a female donor in good health. Some clones in this sample may be carry-over from other donors' samples. In nucleotides, the CDR3 is TGCAGTGCTAGACTAGCGGGAGCGAGGTCAGATACGCAGTATTTT. Amino acid sequence: CSARLAGARSDTQYF.